These 26 T cell receptor beta chains came from one sample sequenced in a study of shared clonotypes between healthy human individuals. The method was immunoSEQ multiplex PCR; TCRdb's version includes in-frame clones alone and lacks a portion of them. The repertoire holds about 2.3 million clones, around 90% seen once, with 0.37% in the top ten. The specimen was naive CD4+ T cells from PBMCs. Regarding subset: CD45RA+ positively selected. The receptors shown here come from a man between 18 and 35 years old in good health. Some clones in this sample may be carry-over from other donors' samples.

Points on this clone: The sample contains more than one DNA sequence encoding this CDR3. The rearrangement joins TRBV5-1 to TRBJ2-7; no clear D. The CDR3 spans 12 residues. The V gene's germline CDR1 is SGHRS and CDR2 YFSETQ. V was trimmed by 4 bases and J by 6 bases, leaving 11 bases between them. CDR3 sequence: CASSLGRGEQYF. The CDR3, as DNA: TGCGCCAGCAGCCTCGGACGAGGCGAGCAGTACTTC.

CDR3 bases: TGTGCCAGCAGTTTACGGGGTAACAATCAGCCCCAGCATTTT. Its translation is CASSLRGNNQPQHF. The rearrangement uses TRBV27 and TRBJ1-5; D gene ambiguous. Germline CDR1 reads MNHEY; CDR2 reads SMNVEV (reference sequence). There are 14 residues in the CDR3. V shed 2 bases and J shed 3 bases, with 8 bases lying between them.

This clone was detected a few times. Other DNA sequences within the sample encode an identical CDR3. V gene TRBV9 combines with J gene TRBJ1-1; D unclear. Per the germline V gene, CDR1 is SGDLS and CDR2 is YYNGEE. The CDR3 length is 13 residues. V dropped 0 bases and J dropped 5 bases, with 8 bases sitting between them. In DNA form, the CDR3 reads TGTGCCAGCAGCGTAGACCTGGGTACTGAAGCTTTCTTT. This encodes CASSVDLGTEAFF.

Of note for this clone: Other DNA variants within this sample encode the same CDR3. The chain employs TRBV10-3 and TRBJ2-7; 10 nucleotides agree with TRBD1. CDR1 and CDR2 (germline): ENHRY, SYGVKD. This CDR3 has 12 amino acids. The V segment lost 8 bases and the J segment 3 bases; nucleotides outside the gene matches: 1. In DNA, the CDR3 is TGTGCCATCCGGACAGGGGGCTACGAGCAGTACTTC. Amino acids: CAIRTGGYEQYF.

The chain recombines TRBV28 with TRBJ2-3; tentative D call: TRBD2 (5 bases). The germline V and J ends were trimmed by 8 bases and 4 bases, with 16 bases remaining between them. CDR1 and CDR2 (germline): MDHEN, SYDVKM. This CDR3 is built from 14 residues. The CDR3 loop reads CASGLHSFPDTQYF. The CDR3 DNA reads as TGTGCCAGCGGACTTCATAGTTTCCCAGATACGCAGTATTTT.

This sequence joins TRBV4-3 and TRBJ2-1; D gene ambiguous. Germline V gene sequence: CDR1 LGHNA, CDR2 YSLEER. The CDR3 extends over 16 amino acids. V dropped 0 bases and J dropped 3 bases, with 12 bases sitting between them. The CDR3, as DNA: TGCGCCAGCAGCCAAGATCGGTTGGATCGCTACAATGAGCAGTTCTTC. It specifies CASSQDRLDRYNEQFF.

V gene TRBV29-1 combines with J gene TRBJ1-4, with D possibly TRBD1 on 5 matching bases. This CDR3 contains 14 residues. Germline CDR1 reads SQVTM; CDR2 reads ANQGSEA. V lost 4 bases and J lost 2, with 11 bases in between. The DNA for the CDR3 is TGCAGCGTTGGGTGGGGCCCGACTAATGAAAAACTGTTTTTT. Residues: CSVGWGPTNEKLFF.

The rearrangement links TRBV5-8 to TRBJ1-5, with D unresolved. The CDR3 has 16 amino acids. V was shortened by 4 bases and J by 4 bases, with 18 bases between the two germline ends. CDR1 and CDR2 (germline): SGHTS, YDEGEE. CDR3 region: CASSLWQSSGNQPQHF. CDR3 DNA: TGTGCCAGCAGCCTGTGGCAGTCTAGTGGGAATCAGCCCCAGCATTTT.

V gene TRBV19 combines with J gene TRBJ1-2, with D maybe TRBD1 (6 bases). Germline CDR1 is LNHDA and CDR2 is SQIVND (reference sequence). Trimming removed 2 bases from V and 5 bases from J, with 12 bases in between. The CDR3 is 14 amino acids. The CDR3 loop is CASSINRDGYGYTF. For the CDR3, the DNA is TGTGCCAGTAGTATAAACAGGGATGGGTATGGCTACACCTTC. The complete variable domain, with remaining parts taken from reference TRBV19 and TRBJ1-2, reads DGGITQSPKYLFRKEGQNVTLSCEQNLNHDAMYWYRQDPGQGLRLIYYSQIVNDFQKGDIAEGYSVSREKKESFPLTVTSAQKNPTAFYLCASSINRDGYGYTFGSGTRLTVV.

Note on this clone: Other DNA sequences in this specimen translate into the identical CDR3. V and J are TRBV9 and TRBJ2-4; D gene uncertain. Germline assignment: CDR1 SGDLS and CDR2 YYNGEE. V was shortened by 0 bases and J by 5 bases, with 6 bases between the two germline ends. The CDR3 totals 13 residues. The CDR3 reads CASSVAGQNIQYF. CDR3 bases: TGTGCCAGCAGCGTAGCCGGGCAAAACATTCAGTACTTC.

The V gene is TRBV5-1, the J gene TRBJ1-4; tentative D call: TRBD1 (6 bases). Germline values: CDR1 SGHRS, CDR2 YFSETQ. The CDR3 runs to 15 residues. V gave up 2 bases and J gave up 5 bases, with 13 bases separating them. This chain's CDR3 is CASSLAGTSNEKLFF. For the CDR3, the DNA is TGCGCCAGCAGCTTAGCCGGGACATCAAATGAAAAACTGTTTTTT.

The CDR3 bases are TGTGCCAGCAGCTTCCGGACAGGGTGGAACGAGCAGTACTTC. Its translation: CASSFRTGWNEQYF. This sequence joins TRBV7-2 and TRBJ2-7; 8 bases match TRBD1. Germline-derived CDR1 and CDR2 are SGHTA and FQGNSA. With V trimmed by 3 bases and J by 5 bases, 6 bases remained unmatched. The CDR3 contains 14 residues.

This clone was found once. V and J are TRBV11-3 and TRBJ2-1; TRBD1 or TRBD2 may be the D gene (6 bases each). The CDR3 runs to 18 residues. CDR1 is SGHNT, CDR2 YENEEA, per germline. The ends were cut back, 5 bases at V and 4 bases at J, with 24 bases in the middle. The CDR3 nucleotides read TGTGCCAGCAGCGCAAATCGACTATCTATAGGGGGGTACAATGAGCAGTTCTTC. Encoded protein: CASSANRLSIGGYNEQFF.

The chain combines TRBV28 with TRBJ1-5, with TRBD1 matching 8 bases. V shed 1 base, J shed 4 bases, and the junction held 6 bases outside the gene matches. This CDR3 region has 16 residues. Germline loops: CDR1 MDHEN, CDR2 SYDVKM. CDR3 in amino acids: CASSLSDRAINQPQHF. The CDR3 DNA reads as TGTGCCAGCAGTTTATCGGACAGGGCGATTAATCAGCCCCAGCATTTT.

This clone showed up just once. The genes are TRBV18 and TRBJ2-6; 10 nucleotides agree with TRBD1. CDR1 KGHSH and CDR2 LQKENI come from the germline V gene. J was trimmed by 1 base and V by 5 bases; bases with no gene match: 8. The CDR3 spans 18 residues. The DNA for the CDR3 is TGTGCCAGCTCATTCCAGACAGGGGGCGGTTCTGGGGCCAACGTCCTGACTTTC. Its protein is CASSFQTGGGSGANVLTF.

The rearrangement joins TRBV19 to TRBJ1-2; D may be TRBD1 (5 bases). V gave up 4 bases and J gave up 3 bases, with 15 bases separating them. The CDR3 sequence is 15 residues long. Germline CDR1 is LNHDA and CDR2 is SQIVND (reference sequence). This chain's CDR3 is CASSKGSQGYYGYTF. The DNA for the CDR3 is TGTGCCAGTAGTAAGGGATCCCAGGGATACTATGGCTACACCTTC.

The chain uses TRBV27 and TRBJ2-3, with D maybe TRBD2 (5 bases). Looked up from germline, CDR1 is MNHEY and CDR2 is SMNVEV (reference sequence). The length of the CDR3 is 17 residues. Trimming stripped 4 bases from V and 3 bases from J, with 20 bases between. DNA of the CDR3: TGTGCCAGCAGTTCCTACAGAGGGCGTTTTGTAACAGATACGCAGTATTTT. Its translation: CASSSYRGRFVTDTQYF.

This chain joins TRBV7-9 and TRBJ2-5; D unresolved. Trimming left V 0 bases short and J 4 bases short, with 6 bases between. Looked up from germline, CDR1 is SEHNR and CDR2 is FQNEAQ (reference sequence). CDR3 length equals 13 residues. CDR3 in DNA: TGTGCCAGCAGCTTAGCCCCAGGAGAGACCCAGTACTTC. It translates to CASSLAPGETQYF.

The gene calls are TRBV7-2 and TRBJ2-5, with TRBD2 matching over 9 bases. J gave up 1 base and V 0 bases, and 3 bases lay outside the gene matches. CDR3 length: 16 amino acids. CDR1 and CDR2 (germline): SGHTA, FQGNSA. The CDR3 coding sequence is TGTGCCAGCAGCTTAGCGCTGACTAGCGGCCAAGAGACCCAGTACTTC. Amino acid sequence: CASSLALTSGQETQYF. Full variable domain (remainder filled in from reference TRBV7-2 and TRBJ2-5): GAGVSQSPSNKVTEKGKDVELRCDPISGHTALYWYRQSLGQGLEFLIYFQGNSAPDKSGLPSDRFSAERTGGSVSTLTIQRTQQEDSAVYLCASSLALTSGQETQYFGPGTRLLVL.

The genes are TRBV5-5 and TRBJ2-1; D is undetermined. This CDR3 comprises 14 residues. CDR1 is SGHKS and CDR2 is YYEKEE in the germline V gene (reference sequence). Trimming took 0 bases from V and 12 from J, leaving 16 bases between them. CDR3 amino acids: CASSLEDPTDPQFF. The CDR3, as DNA: TGTGCCAGCAGCTTGGAGGACCCGACCGACCCGCAGTTCTTC.

The chain employs TRBV14 and TRBJ1-1; tentatively, D is TRBD1 (6 bases). The CDR3 spans 16 residues. Germline CDR1 reads SGHDN; CDR2 reads FVKESK. Trimming removed 0 bases at V and 0 bases at J, with 11 bases between. This CDR3 is CASSQERGTMNTEAFF. The CDR3 DNA reads as TGTGCCAGCAGCCAAGAGAGGGGGACCATGAACACTGAAGCTTTCTTT.

The chain links TRBV18 to TRBJ2-1; D ambiguous. CDR1 KGHSH and CDR2 LQKENI come from the germline V gene. The CDR3 covers 13 residues. V lost 2 bases to trimming and J lost 9 bases, with 11 bases between them. The CDR3 is CASSPSQESEQFF. The CDR3 DNA follows: TGTGCCAGCTCACCATCGCAGGAAAGTGAGCAGTTCTTC.

This chain connects TRBV7-2 to TRBJ1-4; unclear D gene. Germline-derived CDR1 and CDR2 are SGHTA and FQGNSA. Trimming stripped 1 base from V and 3 bases from J, with 15 bases between. This CDR3 has 17 residues. CDR3 loop: CASSLVGPRTANEKLFF. Here the CDR3 DNA reads TGTGCCAGCAGCTTAGTGGGCCCCCGGACGGCTAATGAAAAACTGTTTTTT.

The chain carries TRBV5-1 and TRBJ2-7; 7 bases map to TRBD1. The germline gives CDR1 SGHRS, CDR2 YFSETQ. J lost 1 base, V lost 3 bases, and 7 bases had no gene match. This CDR3 contains 15 residues. The CDR3: CASSSPGQSSYEQYF. For the CDR3, the DNA is TGCGCCAGCAGCTCCCCGGGACAGAGTTCCTACGAGCAGTACTTC.

This chain joins TRBV7-3 and TRBJ2-1, with a possible D match to TRBD1 (5 bases). The V gene lost 4 bases and the J gene lost 5 bases, with 9 bases spanning the gap. The germline CDR1 and CDR2 sequences are SGHTA and FQGTGA. There are 13 residues in the CDR3. The CDR3 DNA reads TGTGCCAGCAGCTCAGGGCCCGACAATGAGCAGTTCTTC. It specifies CASSSGPDNEQFF. The entire variable domain, with the rest obtained from reference TRBV7-3 and TRBJ2-1, is as follows: GAGVSQTPSNKVTEKGKYVELRCDPISGHTALYWYRQSLGQGPEFLIYFQGTGAADDSGLPNDRFFAVRPEGSVSTLKIQRTERGDSAVYLCASSSGPDNEQFFGPGTRLTVL.

The chain employs TRBV19 and TRBJ1-5; 7 bases line up with TRBD1. Germline V gene data show CDR1 as LNHDA and CDR2 as SQIVND (reference sequence). The CDR3 spans 18 residues. J was trimmed by 0 bases and V by 3 bases; bases with no gene match: 11. CDR3 sequence: CASSMRGPTLYSNQPQHF. For the CDR3, the DNA is TGTGCCAGTAGTATGAGGGGGCCTACATTGTATAGCAATCAGCCCCAGCATTTT. Full variable domain (remainder filled in from reference TRBV19 and TRBJ1-5): DGGITQSPKYLFRKEGQNVTLSCEQNLNHDAMYWYRQDPGQGLRLIYYSQIVNDFQKGDIAEGYSVSREKKESFPLTVTSAQKNPTAFYLCASSMRGPTLYSNQPQHFGDGTRLSIL.